One and the same sample provided the 24 T cell receptor beta chains below, sequenced in a study of T cell responses to AZD1222 COVID-19 vaccine. TCRdb keeps only in-frame clones here, not all; method: immunoSEQ multiplex PCR. The sample contains about 140,000 clones, over 85% of which appear only once. The material was peripheral blood, obtained on day 0 of MenACWY control vaccination. These receptors came from an adult in good health.

The rearrangement joins TRBV6-5 to TRBJ1-6, with D uncertain. Germline V CDR1 and CDR2: MNHEY, SVGAGI. Trimming left V 3 bases short and J 5 bases short, with 11 bases between. This CDR3 has 15 residues. CDR3 sequence: CASSYFRADNSPLHF. CDR3 coding DNA: TGTGCCAGCAGTTATTTTAGGGCAGATAATTCACCCCTCCACTTT.

The V and J genes are TRBV11-1 and TRBJ2-4, with TRBD2 matching over 8 bases. The CDR3 extends over 15 amino acids. Germline values: CDR1 SGHAT, CDR2 FQDESV (reference sequence). The J segment lost 6 bases and the V segment lost 0 bases, leaving 4 bases of the junction unmatched. This chain's CDR3 is CASSLASGEVNIQYF. The CDR3 nucleotides are TGTGCCAGCAGCTTAGCTAGCGGGGAGGTAAACATTCAGTACTTC.

This rearrangement joins TRBV14 to TRBJ1-3; D unclear. Germline V gene data show CDR1 as SGHDN and CDR2 as FVKESK. Between the trimmed V and J ends, which lost 4 bases and 2 bases, there was a span of 9 bases. There are 14 residues in the CDR3. CDR3 bases: TGTGCCAGCAGCCTAAGCGGGCCTGGAAACACCATATATTTT. Protein: CASSLSGPGNTIYF.

The V gene is TRBV5-1, the J gene TRBJ1-2, with TRBD1 identical over 7 bases. The CDR3 length is 14 residues. Germline lookup yields CDR1 SGHRS and CDR2 YFSETQ. The trim removed 7 bases at V and 6 bases at J, leaving 12 bases unmatched. The CDR3 region has the DNA TGCGCCAGCGCTATCGACAGGGCCTCCCATGGCTACACCTTC. Protein: CASAIDRASHGYTF.

The chain has TRBV6-2 or TRBV6-3 and TRBJ2-6; no clear D gene. CDR1 and CDR2 from the germline V gene are MNHEY and SVGEGT. The CDR3 runs 16 residues. Trimming shortened V by 4 bases and J by 0 bases, and 10 bases separated the two germline ends. The CDR3: CASSFLQFSGANVLTF. CDR3 coding DNA: TGTGCCAGCAGTTTCCTACAGTTCTCTGGGGCCAACGTCCTGACTTTC.

The chain has TRBV4-1 and TRBJ1-1, with 9 nucleotides matching TRBD1. This CDR3 comprises 15 residues. The germline gives CDR1 MGHRA, CDR2 YSYEKL. The V segment lost 1 base and the J segment 10 bases; nucleotides outside the gene matches: 10. CDR3 DNA: TGCGCCAGCAGCCAAGGGAACACAGGGGGCGAGGGAGCTTTCTTT. Its protein is CASSQGNTGGEGAFF.

V is TRBV28 and J is TRBJ2-7; 7 bases are a match to TRBD1. Germline CDR1 and CDR2: MDHEN and SYDVKM. CDR3 length: 15 residues. V was clipped by 5 bases and J by 0 bases; unmatched bases: 7. The CDR3, as DNA: TGTGCCAGCAGTCCCTCCGGGACAGTCTCCTACGAGCAGTACTTC. It specifies CASSPSGTVSYEQYF.

The chain joins TRBV3-1 (or the pseudogene TRBV3-2) to TRBJ2-5, with 7 positions matching TRBD2. The CDR3 consists of 16 residues. Looked up from germline, CDR1 is LGHDT and CDR2 is YNNKEL (reference sequence). V was pared by 2 bases and J by 7 bases, with 13 bases of the junction left unmatched. The CDR3 sequence is CASSQFTAGRHGTQYF. CDR3 nucleotide sequence: TGTGCCAGCAGCCAATTTACAGCGGGGCGCCACGGGACCCAGTACTTC.

The chain combines TRBV12-3 or TRBV12-4 with TRBJ1-1; no clear D gene. This CDR3 comprises 13 residues. V lost 6 bases, J lost 4 bases, and 12 bases lay in between. This chain's CDR3 is CASSLGSPTEAFF. The CDR3 DNA is TGTGCCAGCAGCCTCGGGTCCCCCACTGAAGCTTTCTTT.

CDR3 DNA: TGTGCCACCAGTGATCCGACATTATCTGGAAACACCATATATTTT. Translated, it gives CATSDPTLSGNTIYF. The chain combines TRBV24-1 with TRBJ1-3, with D uncertain. The CDR3 has 15 residues. Germline loops: CDR1 KGHDR, CDR2 SFDVKD. The V end lost 3 bases, the J end lost 1 base, and 9 bases lay between the germline ends.

This chain joins TRBV5-4 and TRBJ2-2, with 10 bases aligning to TRBD2. After removal of 3 bases from V and 4 bases from J, the junction contained 6 bases not matched to a gene. The CDR3 spans 16 residues. Looked up from germline, CDR1 is SGHNT and CDR2 is YYREEE (reference sequence). The CDR3 region is CASSSERGGGTGELFF. The CDR3 DNA is TGTGCCAGCAGCTCTGAGCGGGGGGGAGGCACCGGGGAGCTGTTTTTT.

The genes are TRBV4-1 and TRBJ1-1; D is undetermined. This CDR3 spans 15 amino acids. V lost 1 base, J lost 1 base, and 10 bases lay in between. Germline assignment: CDR1 MGHRA and CDR2 YSYEKL. The CDR3 DNA reads TGCGCCAGCAGCCAAGTATTAGGAGAGAACACTGAAGCTTTCTTT. The encoded protein is CASSQVLGENTEAFF.

The chain carries TRBV18 and TRBJ1-1; D is ambiguous. Germline CDR1 and CDR2: KGHSH and LQKENI. V lost 2 bases and J lost 5, with 12 bases in between. The CDR3 spans 14 residues. For the CDR3, the DNA is TGTGCCAGCTCACCATCCAAAACGCGGACTGAAGCTTTCTTT. It yields the protein CASSPSKTRTEAFF. Combining the CDR3 with reference TRBV18 and TRBJ1-1 gives the whole variable domain NAGVMQNPRHLVRRRGQEARLRCSPMKGHSHVYWYRQLPEEGLKFMVYLQKENIIDESGMPKERFSAEFPKEGPSILRIQQVVRGDSAAYFCASSPSKTRTEAFFGQGTRLTVV.

The chain carries TRBV5-4 and TRBJ1-1; no definite D call. CDR1 SGHNT and CDR2 YYREEE come from the germline V gene (reference sequence). The CDR3 sequence is 13 residues long. V lost 2 bases and J lost 3, with 8 bases in between. CDR3 coding DNA: TGTGCCAGCAGCTTTTTCGGGGACACTGAAGCTTTCTTT. Its protein product is CASSFFGDTEAFF. The full variable domain, its missing parts supplied by reference TRBV5-4 and TRBJ1-1, is ETGVTQSPTHLIKTRGQQVTLRCSSQSGHNTVSWYQQALGQGPQFIFQYYREEENGRGNFPPRFSGLQFPNYSSELNVNALELDDSALYLCASSFFGDTEAFFGQGTRLTVV.

The chain links TRBV5-4 to TRBJ1-4; 10 bases match TRBD1. Per the germline V gene, CDR1 is SGHNT and CDR2 is YYREEE (reference sequence). V lost 4 bases and J lost 6; bases outside the gene matches: 15. The CDR3 consists of 18 residues. CDR3 residues: CASSNSRDRGAFYEKLFF. The DNA of the CDR3 is TGTGCCAGCAGCAATAGCCGGGACAGGGGCGCCTTCTATGAAAAACTGTTTTTT.

This chain connects TRBV6-5 to TRBJ2-2, with D possibly matching TRBD1 (5 bases). Germline values: CDR1 MNHEY, CDR2 SVGAGI. The ends were cut back, 5 bases at V and 6 bases at J, with 10 bases in the middle. This CDR3 has 13 residues. The CDR3 here is CASSQGRAGELFF. CDR3 sequence (DNA): TGTGCCAGCAGTCAGGGTAGGGCCGGGGAGCTGTTTTTT.

The chain combines TRBV6-1 with TRBJ2-6; the D gene could be TRBD1 or TRBD2 (5 bases each). The germline CDR1 and CDR2 sequences are MNHNS and SASEGT. V lost 1 base and J lost 0, with 13 bases in between. The CDR3 is 18 residues long. CDR3 coding DNA: TGTGCCAGCAGTGAAGATTGGGACGGGGTCTCTGGGGCCAACGTCCTGACTTTC. Translating gives CASSEDWDGVSGANVLTF.

This clone was counted once. The genes are TRBV18 and TRBJ2-2; D assignment may be TRBD1 or TRBD2 (5 bases each). CDR3 length: 16 amino acids. Trimming stripped 4 bases from V and 9 bases from J, with 21 bases between. CDR1 and CDR2 (germline): KGHSH, LQKENI. The CDR3 is CASSRGSGDPTRELFF. The CDR3 DNA reads TGTGCCAGCTCACGAGGTAGTGGGGACCCGACCAGGGAGCTGTTTTTT.

The genes are TRBV19 and TRBJ1-1; possible D gene TRBD1, 6 bases. The germline V gene has CDR1 LNHDA and CDR2 SQIVND (reference sequence). The length of the CDR3 is 13 residues. Deletions cut 3 bases from V and 5 bases from J, with 10 bases between. The CDR3 DNA reads as TGTGCCAGTAGTATCAACAGGGAAACTGAAGCTTTCTTT. Protein: CASSINRETEAFF. The full variable domain, its missing parts supplied by reference TRBV19 and TRBJ1-1, is DGGITQSPKYLFRKEGQNVTLSCEQNLNHDAMYWYRQDPGQGLRLIYYSQIVNDFQKGDIAEGYSVSREKKESFPLTVTSAQKNPTAFYLCASSINRETEAFFGQGTRLTVV.

The chain employs TRBV3-1 (or the pseudogene TRBV3-2) and TRBJ1-2; D is undetermined. The CDR3 is made up of 15 amino acids. Germline-derived CDR1 and CDR2 are LGHDT and YNNKEL (reference sequence). The ends were cut back, 1 base at V and 2 bases at J, with 11 bases in the middle. Written as DNA, the CDR3 is TGTGCCAGCAGCCAAGCCCCCCTTGGGAACTATGGCTACACCTTC. Translated: CASSQAPLGNYGYTF.

The chain joins TRBV27 to TRBJ1-1; D gene ambiguous. CDR3 size: 15 residues. Per germline, CDR1 MNHEY and CDR2 SMNVEV (reference sequence). V dropped 7 bases and J dropped 5 bases, with 20 bases sitting between them. The CDR3 sequence: CASNRRPADGTEAFF. In nucleotides, the CDR3 is TGTGCCAGCAATAGGAGACCTGCAGATGGTACTGAAGCTTTCTTT.

The V call is TRBV5-6, the J call TRBJ1-4; TRBD1 matches 7 bases. V lost 4 bases, J lost 6 bases, and 6 bases stayed unmatched. There are 14 residues in the CDR3. Germline assignment: CDR1 SGHDT and CDR2 YYEEEE. CDR3 bases: TGTGCCAGCAGCGTTGTAACAGGGGATGAAAAACTGTTTTTT. Translating gives CASSVVTGDEKLFF.

The chain carries TRBV5-1 and TRBJ1-2; 8 bases fit TRBD1. J gave up 6 bases and V 3 bases, and 13 bases lay outside the gene matches. This CDR3 is 16 amino acids long. Germline V gives CDR1 SGHRS, CDR2 YFSETQ. The DNA of the CDR3 is TGCGCCAGCAGCTATGATGGGACAGGCACAGGGGATGGCTACACCTTC. Its translation: CASSYDGTGTGDGYTF.

The chain is built from TRBV3-1 (or the pseudogene TRBV3-2) and TRBJ1-2; D call uncertain. V was cut by 1 base and J by 4 bases, with 10 bases left in between. The germline V gene has CDR1 LGHDT and CDR2 YNNKEL (reference sequence). The CDR3 is made up of 14 amino acids. The CDR3 loop reads CASSQGIQSYGYTF. In nucleotides, the CDR3 is TGTGCCAGCAGCCAAGGGATACAGAGCTATGGCTACACCTTC.